The next 7 T cell receptor beta chains were all read from a single sample in a study of cytomegalovirus exposure and HLA in healthy donors. TCRdb's copy holds only in-frame clones and misses some; the assay was immunoSEQ multiplex PCR. Found here are roughly 330,000 clones, approximately 90% of them singletons; the top ten hold about 1.2%. Sequenced sample: PBMCs. All receptors come from a young woman in good health and CMV-seropositive.

CDR3 sequence reads: CASSLAGTGGSGGYTF. Here the CDR3 DNA reads TGCGCCAGCAGCTTGGCCGGGACAGGGGGCAGCGGCGGCTACACCTTC. The rearrangement links TRBV5-1 to TRBJ1-2; 12 nucleotides align to TRBD1. The CDR3 totals 16 residues. The ends lost 0 bases at V and 8 bases at J; junction bases unmatched: 8. Germline CDR1 reads SGHRS; CDR2 reads YFSETQ.

The CDR3 sequence is CASSTGLAGHQETQYF. CDR3 bases: TGTGCCAGCAGCACGGGCCTAGCGGGGCACCAAGAGACCCAGTACTTC. The chain links TRBV5-6 to TRBJ2-5; 9 positions agree with TRBD2. The CDR3 runs 16 residues. J gave up 0 bases and V 4 bases, and 7 bases lay outside the gene matches. Germline V lookup: CDR1 SGHDT, CDR2 YYEEEE.

This clone came up many times. The rearrangement uses TRBV18 and TRBJ1-2, with D maybe TRBD1 (6 bases). The germline CDR1 and CDR2 sequences are KGHSH and LQKENI. The CDR3 is 12 amino acids. Trimming shortened V by 4 bases and J by 5 bases, and 8 bases separated the two germline ends. CDR3 loop: CASSQGGYGYTF. CDR3 in DNA: TGTGCCAGCTCACAGGGGGGATATGGCTACACCTTC.

This chain uses TRBV5-6 with TRBJ2-7; 11 bases align to TRBD1. The J segment lost 6 bases and the V segment lost 4 bases, leaving 3 bases of the junction unmatched. The germline CDR1 and CDR2 sequences are SGHDT and YYEEEE. This CDR3 is built from 13 residues. The DNA of the CDR3 is TGTGCCAGCAGCCCCGGGACAGGGGGCGAGCAGTACTTC. This codes for CASSPGTGGEQYF.

The gene calls are TRBV9 and TRBJ1-2; 7 nucleotides align to TRBD1. Germline V gene data show CDR1 as SGDLS and CDR2 as YYNGEE. Trimming cost V 3 bases and J 1 base; bases outside gene matches: 9. The CDR3 consists of 16 residues. For the CDR3, the DNA is TGTGCCAGCAGCGATCCCACGGCAGGGGGTAACTATGGCTACACCTTC. The encoded protein is CASSDPTAGGNYGYTF.

The count of this clone is one. The chain joins TRBV9 to TRBJ1-3; no firm D call. CDR1 and CDR2 from the germline V gene are SGDLS and YYNGEE. V was shortened by 4 bases and J by 4 bases, with 9 bases between the two germline ends. The CDR3 totals 13 residues. The CDR3 spells CASSLGDGNTIYF. For the CDR3, the DNA is TGTGCCAGCAGCCTGGGAGACGGAAACACCATATATTTT.

The V call is TRBV7-2, the J call TRBJ1-5; D remains ambiguous. CDR1 and CDR2 (germline): SGHTA, FQGNSA. This CDR3 contains 19 residues. Trimming pared 2 bases from V and 5 bases from J, leaving 25 bases between. The CDR3 loop is CASSLRPPSPIEYDQPQHF. The CDR3 nucleotides are TGTGCCAGCAGCTTAAGGCCCCCTTCACCCATAGAATACGATCAGCCCCAGCATTTT.